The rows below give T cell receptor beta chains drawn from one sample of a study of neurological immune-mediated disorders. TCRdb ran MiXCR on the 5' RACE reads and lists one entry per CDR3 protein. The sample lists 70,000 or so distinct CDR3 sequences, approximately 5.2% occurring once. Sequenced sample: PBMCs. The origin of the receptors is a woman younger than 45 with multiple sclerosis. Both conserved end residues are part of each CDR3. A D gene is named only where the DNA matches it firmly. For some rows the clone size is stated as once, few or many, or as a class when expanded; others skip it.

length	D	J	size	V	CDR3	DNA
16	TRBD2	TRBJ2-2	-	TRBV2	CASSWGRLAGAGELFF	TGTGCCAGCAGTTGGGGGCGACTAGCGGGGGCCGGGGAGCTGTTTTTT
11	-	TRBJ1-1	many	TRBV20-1	CRGTDSIEAFF	TGCAGGGGTACTGACAGCATTGAAGCTTTCTTT
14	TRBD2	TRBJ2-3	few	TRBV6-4	CASSAGGETDTQYF	TGTGCCAGCAGTGCTGGGGGGGAGACAGATACGCAGTATTTT
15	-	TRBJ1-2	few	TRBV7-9	CASSMILTADYGYTF	TGTGCCAGCAGCATGATCCTGACAGCCGACTATGGCTACACCTTC
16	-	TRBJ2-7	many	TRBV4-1	CASTLGVGDISYEQYF	TGCGCCAGCACCCTCGGGGTCGGTGACATCTCCTACGAGCAGTACTTC
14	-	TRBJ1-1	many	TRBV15	CATSSQRWGTEAFF	TGTGCCACCAGCAGTCAGCGGTGGGGCACTGAAGCTTTCTTT
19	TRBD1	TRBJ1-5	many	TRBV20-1	CSARGGDRGIIVPNQPQHF	TGCAGTGCTAGAGGGGGGGACAGGGGAATAATTGTGCCGAATCAGCCCCAGCATTTT
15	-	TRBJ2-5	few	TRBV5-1	CASSPPGLARETQYF	TGCGCCAGCAGCCCCCCCGGCCTCGCTAGGGAGACCCAGTACTTC
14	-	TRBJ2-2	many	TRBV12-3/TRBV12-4	CASSADRNTGELFF	TGTGCCAGCAGTGCGGACAGGAACACCGGGGAGCTGTTTTTT
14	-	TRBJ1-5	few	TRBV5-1	CASSRTDSNQPQHF	TGCGCCAGCAGCCGGACGGATAGCAATCAGCCCCAGCATTTT
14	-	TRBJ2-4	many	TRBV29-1	CSVVWGRAKNIQYF	TGCAGCGTTGTATGGGGAAGGGCCAAAAACATTCAGTACTTC
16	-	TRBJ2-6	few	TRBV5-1	CASSLGQGAGAKVLTF	TGCGCCAGCAGCCTGGGGCAGGGGGCGGGGGCCAAAGTCCTGACTTTC
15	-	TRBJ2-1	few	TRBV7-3	CASSLEAAPYNEQFF	TGTGCCAGCAGCTTAGAGGCTGCGCCCTACAATGAGCAGTTCTTC
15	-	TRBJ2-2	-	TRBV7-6	CASSLVPANTGELFF	TGTGCCAGCAGCTTAGTGCCCGCGAACACCGGGGAGCTGTTTTTT
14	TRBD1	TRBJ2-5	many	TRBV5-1	CASSTGQGQETQYF	TGCGCCAGCAGCACCGGACAGGGCCAAGAGACCCAGTACTTC
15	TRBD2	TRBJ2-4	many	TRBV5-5	CASSLLAGGVDIQYF	TGTGCCAGCAGCTTGTTAGCGGGGGGGGTGGACATTCAGTACTTC
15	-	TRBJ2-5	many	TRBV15	CATSREATIQETQYF	TGTGCCACCAGCAGAGAAGCGACAATCCAAGAGACCCAGTACTTC
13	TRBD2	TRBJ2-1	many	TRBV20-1	CSVKRGSYNEQFF	TGCAGTGTTAAGCGGGGATCCTACAATGAGCAGTTCTTC
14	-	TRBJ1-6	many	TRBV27	CASSPSRGELPLHF	TGTGCCAGCAGTCCGTCCCGGGGAGAACTCCCCCTCCACTTT
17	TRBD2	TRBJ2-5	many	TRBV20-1	CSASAVTSEPRGETQYF	TGCAGTGCTAGCGCCGTAACTAGCGAGCCGAGGGGAGAGACCCAGTACTTC
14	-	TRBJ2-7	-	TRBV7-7	CASSPSAFAYEQYF	TGTGCTAGCAGCCCCTCCGCCTTTGCCTACGAGCAGTACTTC
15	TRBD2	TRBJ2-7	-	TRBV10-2	CASSERGTSGYEQYF	TGTGCCAGCAGTGAGAGGGGGACTAGCGGCTACGAGCAGTACTTC
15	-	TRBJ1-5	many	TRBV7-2	CASILRVRRLQPQHF	TGTGCCAGCATCCTTAGGGTTAGACGGCTTCAGCCCCAGCATTTT
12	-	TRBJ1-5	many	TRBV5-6	CASGRGGKPQNF	TGTGCCAGCGGACGGGGTGGAAAGCCCCAGAATTTT
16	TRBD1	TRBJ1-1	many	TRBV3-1	CASSHGPGQGNTEAFF	TGTGCCAGCAGCCATGGACCGGGACAGGGGAACACTGAAGCTTTCTTT
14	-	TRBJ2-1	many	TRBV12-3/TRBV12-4	CASSPPPGYNEQFF	TGTGCCAGCAGTCCGCCGCCAGGGTACAATGAGCAGTTCTTC
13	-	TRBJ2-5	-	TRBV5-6	CASSLDRFETQYF	TGTGCCAGCAGCTTGGATCGCTTTGAGACCCAGTACTTC
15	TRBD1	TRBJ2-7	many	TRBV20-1	CSATEYRGHSYEQYF	TGCAGTGCTACCGAATACAGGGGGCACTCCTACGAGCAGTACTTC
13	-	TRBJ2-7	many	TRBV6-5	CASKGSTIYEQYF	TGTGCCAGCAAGGGGAGTACGATCTACGAGCAGTACTTC
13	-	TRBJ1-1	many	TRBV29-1	CSALNLVNTEAFF	TGCAGCGCCTTGAACCTTGTGAACACTGAAGCTTTCTTT
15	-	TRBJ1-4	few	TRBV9	CASSVGIGKSEKLFF	TGTGCCAGCAGCGTAGGAATAGGGAAGAGTGAAAAACTGTTTTTT
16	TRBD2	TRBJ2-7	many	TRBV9	CASSRSTSGSSYEQYF	TGTGCCAGCAGCCGATCGACTAGCGGGTCATCCTACGAGCAGTACTTC
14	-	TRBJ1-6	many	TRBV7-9	CASSLASGNSPLHF	TGTGCCAGCAGCTTAGCTAGTGGAAATTCACCCCTCCACTTT
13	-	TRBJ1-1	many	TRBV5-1	CASSIGPQTEAFF	TGCGCCAGCAGCATCGGGCCGCAGACTGAAGCTTTCTTT
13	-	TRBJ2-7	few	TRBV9	CASSVGAGDEQYF	TGTGCCAGCAGCGTAGGGGCAGGGGACGAGCAGTACTTC
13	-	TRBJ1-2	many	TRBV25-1	CASSESAVYGYTF	TGTGCCAGCAGTGAATCGGCAGTCTATGGCTACACCTTC
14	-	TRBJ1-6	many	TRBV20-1	CSARAEDTQSPLHF	TGCAGTGCTAGAGCTGAAGACACTCAGTCACCCCTCCACTTT
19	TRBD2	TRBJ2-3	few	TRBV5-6	CASSLGLAGVLFQQDTQYF	TGTGCCAGCAGCTTGGGACTAGCGGGGGTCCTTTTCCAGCAAGATACGCAGTATTTT
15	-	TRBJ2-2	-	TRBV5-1	CASSLKPTEGGELFF	TGCGCCAGCAGCTTAAAACCGACAGAAGGCGGGGAGCTGTTTTTT
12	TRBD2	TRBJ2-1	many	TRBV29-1	CGGGPSYNEQFF	TGCGGCGGGGGTCCCTCCTACAATGAGCAGTTCTTC
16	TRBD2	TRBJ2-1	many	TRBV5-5	CASSLGTSGGQNEQFF	TGTGCCAGCAGCTTGGGGACTAGCGGGGGACAAAATGAGCAGTTCTTC
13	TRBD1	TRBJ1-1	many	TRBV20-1	CSARGQGRAEAFF	TGCAGTGCTAGGGGACAGGGGCGCGCTGAAGCTTTCTTT
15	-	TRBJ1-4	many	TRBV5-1	CASSLQRGTNEKLFF	TGCGCCAGCAGCTTGCAAAGGGGGACGAATGAAAAACTGTTTTTT